These 30 T cell receptor beta chains came from one sample sequenced in a study of shared clonotypes between healthy human individuals. Some clones are missing from TCRdb's copy, which holds only in-frame ones; the method was immunoSEQ multiplex PCR. The sample holds about 960,000 clones; about 80% are singletons and the top ten take about 1.5%. Sequenced sample: memory CD4+ T cells sorted from blood. The subset was: CD45RA-negative fraction. These receptors all stem from a man aged 18 to 30 in good health.

The V and J genes are TRBV11-2 and TRBJ1-1; no reliable D call. The CDR3 totals 14 residues. Per the germline V gene, CDR1 is SGHAT and CDR2 is FQNNGV. V lost 1 base, J lost 3 bases, and 9 bases lay in between. The CDR3 is CASSLAPMDTEAFF. The CDR3 nucleotides read TGTGCCAGCAGCTTAGCCCCCATGGACACTGAAGCTTTCTTT. Full variable domain (missing parts from reference TRBV11-2 and TRBJ1-1): EAGVAQSPRYKIIEKRQSVAFWCNPISGHATLYWYQQILGQGPKLLIQFQNNGVVDDSQLPKDRFSAERLKGVDSTLKIQPAKLEDSAVYLCASSLAPMDTEAFFGQGTRLTVV.

This chain uses TRBV7-3 with TRBJ1-1; D remains ambiguous. V gave up 1 base and J gave up 5 bases, with 17 bases separating them. Germline V lookup: CDR1 SGHTA, CDR2 FQGTGA. The CDR3 extends over 16 amino acids. CDR3 sequence: CASSLNPVASGTEAFF. The CDR3 DNA sequence: TGTGCCAGCAGCTTAAACCCCGTGGCGAGCGGGACTGAAGCTTTCTTT.

The rearrangement uses TRBV5-1 and TRBJ2-1; 11 bases align to TRBD1. Germline V CDR1 and CDR2: SGHRS, YFSETQ. Germline trimming cut 4 bases from V and 8 bases from J; bases unmatched to any gene: 5. The CDR3 runs to 14 residues. The CDR3 spells CASSPGQGVDEQFF. The CDR3, as DNA: TGCGCCAGCAGCCCGGGACAGGGGGTCGATGAGCAGTTCTTC. The whole variable domain, filled in from reference TRBV5-1 and TRBJ2-1, reads KAGVTQTPRYLIKTRGQQVTLSCSPISGHRSVSWYQQTPGQGLQFLFEYFSETQRNKGNFPGRFSGRQFSNSRSEMNVSTLELGDSALYLCASSPGQGVDEQFFGPGTRLTVL.

V gene TRBV5-4 combines with J gene TRBJ2-5; maybe TRBD2 (5 bases). Trimming cost V 0 bases and J 5 bases, with 14 bases left between them. CDR1 and CDR2 (germline): SGHNT, YYREEE (reference sequence). The CDR3 sequence is 15 residues long. The CDR3 DNA is TGTGCCAGCAGCTTGGCCCTACCTAGCTTGGAGACCCAGTACTTC. This codes for CASSLALPSLETQYF.

This clone showed up just a few times. The chain combines TRBV7-9 with TRBJ1-5; D not certain. Germline CDR1 is SEHNR and CDR2 is FQNEAQ (reference sequence). The CDR3 has 13 amino acids. V was cut by 4 bases and J by 6 bases, with 10 bases left in between. In DNA, the CDR3 is TGTGCCAGCAGCTACACGGGAGGTCAGCCCCAGCATTTT. Protein sequence: CASSYTGGQPQHF.

This chain links TRBV27 with TRBJ2-7, with TRBD2 matching over 10 bases. Germline V gene sequence: CDR1 MNHEY, CDR2 SMNVEV (reference sequence). With 3 bases clipped from V and 4 bases from J, the junction kept 3 bases outside the gene matches. This CDR3 region has 14 residues. The DNA for the CDR3 is TGTGCCAGCAGTTTCCAGGGACTAGCGTACGAGCAGTACTTC. Translated, it gives CASSFQGLAYEQYF.

This sequence joins TRBV6-6 and TRBJ1-2; 9 bases are a match to TRBD1. The CDR3 sequence is 14 residues long. Germline-derived CDR1 and CDR2 are MNHNY and SVGAGI (reference sequence). V lost 8 bases, J lost 9 bases, and 13 bases stayed unmatched. The CDR3 DNA is TGTGCCAGCGGAACTAGGGGACAGGGTGACCGCTACACCTTC. It translates to CASGTRGQGDRYTF.

The chain employs TRBV5-4 and TRBJ2-1; 9 bases map to TRBD2. There are 15 residues in the CDR3. From germline, CDR1 is SGHNT and CDR2 YYREEE (reference sequence). The ends lost 1 base at V and 4 bases at J; junction bases unmatched: 3. The CDR3: CASSLSSGRYNEQFF. The CDR3 DNA sequence: TGTGCCAGCAGCTTGAGCAGCGGGAGGTACAATGAGCAGTTCTTC.

The chain carries TRBV5-1 and TRBJ2-1; 8 bases align to TRBD2. Trimming took 2 bases from V and 2 from J; bases not matched to a gene: 3. The CDR3 length is 15 residues. Germline loops: CDR1 SGHRS, CDR2 YFSETQ. CDR3 amino acids: CASSFGGRTYNEQFF. Here the CDR3 DNA reads TGCGCCAGCAGCTTCGGCGGGAGGACCTACAATGAGCAGTTCTTC. Using reference TRBV5-1 and TRBJ2-1 for the parts outside the CDR3, the full variable domain is KAGVTQTPRYLIKTRGQQVTLSCSPISGHRSVSWYQQTPGQGLQFLFEYFSETQRNKGNFPGRFSGRQFSNSRSEMNVSTLELGDSALYLCASSFGGRTYNEQFFGPGTRLTVL.

The chain joins TRBV2 to TRBJ1-4, with D uncertain. The CDR3 has 15 residues. Germline CDR1 SNHLY, CDR2 FYNNEI. V shed 7 bases and J shed 0 bases, with 12 bases lying between them. The CDR3 is CASTRLLPTNEKLFF. Here the CDR3 DNA reads TGTGCCAGCACCCGCCTCCTACCAACTAATGAAAAACTGTTTTTT.

The chain joins TRBV30 to TRBJ1-1; D ambiguous. This CDR3 is 14 amino acids long. With 1 base removed from V and 1 base from J, the gap between germline ends came to 10 bases. Germline CDR1 and CDR2: GTSNPN and SVGIG (reference sequence). The CDR3 DNA sequence: TGTGCCTGGAGTGCCGGGATGCAGAACACTGAAGCTTTCTTT. Protein product: CAWSAGMQNTEAFF.

As for this clone: A much larger clone lies one base from this, so it may be a read error. The chain is built from TRBV25-1 and TRBJ2-5; D is possibly TRBD1 (6 bases). V lost 5 bases, J lost 5 bases, and 12 bases lay in between. Germline lookup yields CDR1 MGHDK and CDR2 SYGVNS. This CDR3 has 13 residues. CDR3 nucleotides: TGTGCCAGCAGTACAGGGTTTGGGGAGACCCAGTACTTC. Its protein is CASSTGFGETQYF. The whole variable domain, remainder taken from reference TRBV25-1 and TRBJ2-5, is EADIYQTPRYLVIGTGKKITLECSQTMGHDKMYWYQQDPGMELHLIHYSYGVNSTEKGDLSSESTVSRIRTEHFPLTLESARPSHTSQYLCASSTGFGETQYFGPGTRLLVL.

This clone was observed a handful of times. The chain carries TRBV11-2 and TRBJ1-1, with no clear D. This CDR3 is 13 amino acids long. V was clipped by 2 bases and J by 1 base, with 5 bases between them. Germline V CDR1 and CDR2: SGHAT, FQNNGV. CDR3 protein: CASSLNKNTEAFF. In DNA, the CDR3 is TGTGCCAGCAGCTTAAACAAGAACACTGAAGCTTTCTTT.

This clone occurred once. This rearrangement joins TRBV7-3 to TRBJ2-4; 11 positions agree with TRBD2. The V segment lost 3 bases and the J segment 0 bases; nucleotides outside the gene matches: 7. CDR1 is SGHTA, CDR2 FQGTGA, per germline. The CDR3 has 18 residues. As DNA, the CDR3 is TGTGCCAGCAGCTTGGCCGGGACTAGCGGAATAGCCAAAAACATTCAGTACTTC. Translation gives CASSLAGTSGIAKNIQYF.

The table lists this clone with a few counts. The V gene is TRBV30, the J gene TRBJ1-1; 7 bases map to TRBD1. This CDR3 comprises 13 residues. V trimming: 5 bases; J trimming: 0 bases; junction bases outside the gene matches: 3. The germline V gene has CDR1 GTSNPN and CDR2 SVGIG (reference sequence). This CDR3 is CAWAGQVNTEAFF. CDR3 nucleotides: TGTGCCTGGGCCGGACAGGTGAACACTGAAGCTTTCTTT. Variable domain in full (rest from reference TRBV30 and TRBJ1-1): SQTIHQWPATLVQPVGSPLSLECTVEGTSNPNLYWYRQAAGRGLQLLFYSVGIGQISSEVPQNLSASRPQDRQFILSSKKLLLSDSGFYLCAWAGQVNTEAFFGQGTRLTVV.

This chain uses TRBV5-1 with TRBJ1-5, with a weak D call TRBD1 (5 bases). V gave up 4 bases and J gave up 3 bases, with 8 bases separating them. This CDR3 is built from 13 residues. Germline V gene lookup returns CDR1 SGHRS and CDR2 YFSETQ. The CDR3 spells CASSETVNQPQHF. The CDR3 DNA reads as TGCGCCAGCAGCGAGACAGTCAATCAGCCCCAGCATTTT.

The chain couples TRBV6-1 to TRBJ1-5; D gene ambiguous. Between the trimmed V and J ends, which lost 6 bases and 0 bases, there was a span of 6 bases. CDR1 MNHNS and CDR2 SASEGT come from the germline V gene. The CDR3 extends over 13 amino acids. The chain's CDR3 is CASSPYSNQPQHF. The DNA of the CDR3 is TGTGCCAGCAGCCCGTATAGCAATCAGCCCCAGCATTTT.

The V call is TRBV19, the J call TRBJ1-5, with D perhaps TRBD1 (5 bases). Trimming stripped 3 bases from V and 6 bases from J, with 15 bases between. Germline assignment: CDR1 LNHDA and CDR2 SQIVND (reference sequence). CDR3 length: 15 amino acids. The CDR3 spells CASSIGNQGGQPQHF. The CDR3 bases are TGTGCCAGTAGTATTGGGAATCAGGGAGGTCAGCCCCAGCATTTT.

This chain links TRBV10-3 with TRBJ1-5; D is ambiguous. The CDR3 is made up of 9 amino acids. Trimming removed 11 bases at V and 5 bases at J, with 4 bases between. From germline, CDR1 is ENHRY and CDR2 SYGVKD. Written as DNA, the CDR3 is TGTGCCTTCGATCAGCCCCAGCATTTT. It encodes CAFDQPQHF.

V gene TRBV5-1 combines with J gene TRBJ2-1; D not certain. The CDR3 contains 17 residues. Trimming stripped 1 base from V and 0 bases from J, with 14 bases between. CDR1 and CDR2 (germline): SGHRS, YFSETQ. The CDR3 reads CASSLIGSRSSYNEQFF. The CDR3 DNA sequence: TGCGCCAGCAGCTTGATCGGCAGCCGGAGCTCCTACAATGAGCAGTTCTTC.

The CDR3 sequence: CASSWTEYNEKLFF. The CDR3 DNA reads as TGTGCCAGCAGCTGGACAGAGTATAATGAAAAACTGTTTTTT. This sequence joins TRBV7-2 and TRBJ1-4; possible D gene TRBD1, 6 bases. Germline V gene lookup returns CDR1 SGHTA and CDR2 FQGNSA. Trimming took off 4 bases at V and 4 bases at J, with 10 bases between the two ends. The CDR3 runs to 14 residues.

This clone was counted once. The rearrangement joins TRBV7-8 to TRBJ1-6; the D gene is possibly TRBD1 (6 bases). Trimming removed 4 bases from V and 1 base from J, with 8 bases in between. CDR1 is SGHVS, CDR2 FQNEAQ, per germline. This CDR3 has 15 residues. CDR3 DNA sequence: TGTGCCAGCAGCTCGGGGGCGTCCTATAATTCACCCCTCCACTTT. Protein sequence: CASSSGASYNSPLHF.

Here the CDR3 DNA reads TGTGCCAGCAGGACTAGCAGACAAGAGACCCAGTACTTC. Translation: CASRTSRQETQYF. The rearrangement uses TRBV2 and TRBJ2-5; 7 nucleotides agree with TRBD2. Trimming cost V 6 bases and J 2 bases; bases outside gene matches: 3. This CDR3 is built from 13 residues. Germline V CDR1 and CDR2: SNHLY, FYNNEI.

This chain connects TRBV6-5 to TRBJ1-1; TRBD1 is a possible D gene (6 bases). In germline, CDR1 is MNHEY, CDR2 SVGAGI. V lost 4 bases and J 4 bases, leaving 16 bases between the germline ends. The CDR3 spans 15 residues. CDR3 region: CASSSSVTGSTEAFF. CDR3 DNA: TGTGCCAGCAGTTCATCGGTCACAGGGAGCACTGAAGCTTTCTTT.

J is TRBJ1-1 and V is TRBV7-9; weak D call: TRBD1 (5 bases). Germline V lookup: CDR1 SEHNR, CDR2 FQNEAQ (reference sequence). V dropped 5 bases and J dropped 1 base, with 8 bases sitting between them. The CDR3 sequence is 13 residues long. This chain's CDR3 is CASSDTGNTEAFF. In DNA form, the CDR3 reads TGTGCCAGCAGCGATACAGGGAACACTGAAGCTTTCTTT.

This chain joins TRBV4-2 and TRBJ2-7, with TRBD2 matching over 7 bases. V lost 2 bases, J lost 2 bases, and 6 bases stayed unmatched. Looked up from germline, CDR1 is LGHNA and CDR2 is YNFKEQ. This CDR3 region has 15 residues. CDR3 sequence reads: CASSQSGTTAYEQYF. The CDR3 region has the DNA TGTGCCAGCAGCCAATCCGGGACTACCGCCTACGAGCAGTACTTC.

For this clone: Different DNA sequences within this sample yield the same CDR3. The chain is built from TRBV5-4 and TRBJ2-3; 8 nucleotides line up with TRBD2. Germline CDR1 and CDR2: SGHNT and YYREEE (reference sequence). J was trimmed by 5 bases and V by 0 bases; bases with no gene match: 2. This CDR3 comprises 14 residues. The CDR3 here is CASSLGLAGDTQYF. DNA of the CDR3: TGTGCCAGCAGCTTGGGGCTAGCGGGAGATACGCAGTATTTT.

In regard to this clone: A much larger clone sits a single nucleotide away, making a read error possible. Other DNA sequences in the same sample also yield this CDR3. The chain uses TRBV7-2 and TRBJ2-5; D ambiguous. The germline V gene has CDR1 SGHTA and CDR2 FQGNSA. The CDR3 is 13 residues long. Trimming cost V 4 bases and J 1 base, with 7 bases left between them. In DNA form, the CDR3 reads TGTGCCAGCAGCTCTAGGGTCCAAGAGACCCAGTACTTC. It codes for CASSSRVQETQYF.

This clone has a single count. The V call is TRBV7-9, the J call TRBJ1-5, with D hard to call. The CDR3 spans 13 residues. Trimming stripped 5 bases from V and 7 bases from J, with 12 bases between. The V gene's germline CDR1 is SEHNR and CDR2 FQNEAQ (reference sequence). CDR3 in amino acids: CASSLQGSQPQHF. CDR3 bases: TGTGCCAGCAGCCTCCAAGGGTCGCAGCCCCAGCATTTT.

This clone occurred a few times. The J gene is TRBJ2-7, the V gene TRBV4-1; 12 bases are shared with TRBD2. Trimming took 1 base from V and 3 from J; bases not matched to a gene: 1. This CDR3 is built from 15 residues. Germline V gene lookup returns CDR1 MGHRA and CDR2 YSYEKL. CDR3 DNA: TGCGCCAGCAGCCAAGCTAGCGGGGGGGGCTACGAGCAGTACTTC. Translated: CASSQASGGGYEQYF.